The rows below give T cell receptor beta chains drawn from one sample of a study of T-cell reconstitution after alpha-beta-depleted transplantation in children. TCRdb ran MiXCR on the PCR reads and lists one entry per CDR3 protein. This table holds fewer than 750,000 distinct CDR3 sequences, 23% found once. Sequenced here: PBMCs, mostly from graft donor cells, sampled 360 days after TCRalphabeta/CD19-depleted stem cell transplant. These receptors came from a boy under two years old who had a stem cell transplant for acute myeloid leukemia, so the T cells may come from the graft donor. The conserved cysteine and the conserved F or W are not part of the CDR3 here.

v_call	cdr3_length	j_call	cdr3_aa
TRBV6-5	12	TRBJ1-1	ASSYRVEGTEAF
TRBV20-1	10	TRBJ2-5	SAEGLTETQY
TRBV3-1	11	TRBJ2-7	ASSQDRRGEQY
TRBV13	11	TRBJ1-4	ASSIATNEKLF
TRBV28	13	TRBJ1-3	ASRGPGPYGFTIY
TRBV12-3/TRBV12-4	13	TRBJ2-4	ASSFWGLPKTDQY
TRBV4-1	14	TRBJ2-1	ASSQEERVGGGEQF
TRBV12-3/TRBV12-4	11	TRBJ2-1	ASVTRPPNEQF
TRBV12-3/TRBV12-4	15	TRBJ1-5	ASRSGTGGNSNQPQH
TRBV12-3/TRBV12-4	9	TRBJ2-7	ASSDGYEQY
TRBV12-3/TRBV12-4	13	TRBJ2-2	ASSPSGGAPGELF
TRBV20-1	17	TRBJ2-3	SAIGIADRPVSHTDTQY
TRBV7-6	13	TRBJ2-5	ASSLIPGGRETQY
TRBV25-1	15	TRBJ2-1	ASSGTLAGSSYNEQF
TRBV6-1	11	TRBJ1-5	ASSEWQVQPQH